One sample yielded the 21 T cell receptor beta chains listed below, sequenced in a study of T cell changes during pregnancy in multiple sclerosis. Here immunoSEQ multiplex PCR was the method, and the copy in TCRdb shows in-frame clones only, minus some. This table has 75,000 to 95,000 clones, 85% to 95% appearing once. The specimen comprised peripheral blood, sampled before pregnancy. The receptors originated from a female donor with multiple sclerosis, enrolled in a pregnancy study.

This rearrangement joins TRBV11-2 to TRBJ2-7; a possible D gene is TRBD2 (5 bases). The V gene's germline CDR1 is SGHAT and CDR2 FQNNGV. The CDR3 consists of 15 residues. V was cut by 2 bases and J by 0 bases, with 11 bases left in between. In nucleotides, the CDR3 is TGTGCCAGCAGCTTATTGACCGGGATCTCCTACGAGCAGTACTTC. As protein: CASSLLTGISYEQYF.

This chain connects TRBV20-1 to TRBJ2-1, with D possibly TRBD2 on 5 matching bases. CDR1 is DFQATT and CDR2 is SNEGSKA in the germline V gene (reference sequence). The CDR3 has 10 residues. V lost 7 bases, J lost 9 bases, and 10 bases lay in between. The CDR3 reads CSVIEGEQFF. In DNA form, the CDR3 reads TGCAGTGTCATAGAGGGTGAGCAGTTCTTC.

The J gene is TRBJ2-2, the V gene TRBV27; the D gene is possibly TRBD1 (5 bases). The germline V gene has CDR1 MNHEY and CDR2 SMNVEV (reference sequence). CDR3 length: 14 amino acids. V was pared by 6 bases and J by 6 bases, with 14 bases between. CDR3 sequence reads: CASRYQGIAGELFF. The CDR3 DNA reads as TGTGCCAGCAGGTATCAGGGTATAGCCGGGGAGCTGTTTTTT.

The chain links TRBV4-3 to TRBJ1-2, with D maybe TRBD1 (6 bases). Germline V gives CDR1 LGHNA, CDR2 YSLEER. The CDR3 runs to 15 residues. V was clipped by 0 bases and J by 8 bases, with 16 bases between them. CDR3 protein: CASSQDPQGYGGYTF. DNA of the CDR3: TGCGCCAGCAGCCAAGATCCACAGGGTTACGGGGGCTACACCTTC.

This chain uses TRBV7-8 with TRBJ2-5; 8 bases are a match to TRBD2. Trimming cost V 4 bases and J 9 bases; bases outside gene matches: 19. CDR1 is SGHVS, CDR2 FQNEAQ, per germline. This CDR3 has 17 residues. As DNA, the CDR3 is TGTGCCAGCAGCTCATCCAAGCTGCCGGGACTAGGAGGAGCCCAGTACTTC. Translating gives CASSSSKLPGLGGAQYF. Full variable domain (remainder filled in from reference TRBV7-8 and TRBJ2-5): GAGVSQSPRYKVAKRGQDVALRCDPISGHVSLFWYQQALGQGPEFLTYFQNEAQLDKSGLPSDRFFAERPEGSVSTLKIQRTQQEDSAVYLCASSSSKLPGLGGAQYFGPGTRLLVL.

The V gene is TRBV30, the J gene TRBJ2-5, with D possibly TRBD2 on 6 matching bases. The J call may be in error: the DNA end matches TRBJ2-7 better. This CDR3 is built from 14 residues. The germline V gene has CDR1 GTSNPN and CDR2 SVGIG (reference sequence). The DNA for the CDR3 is TGTGCCTGCGGGACTCCAGGATCTTCCTACGAGCAGTACTTC. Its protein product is CACGTPGSSYEQYF.

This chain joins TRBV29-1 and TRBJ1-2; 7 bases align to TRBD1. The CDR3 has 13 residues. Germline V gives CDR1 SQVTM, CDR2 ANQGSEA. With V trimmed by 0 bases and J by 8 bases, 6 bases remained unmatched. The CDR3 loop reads CSVEDRQGSGYTF. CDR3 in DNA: TGCAGCGTTGAAGATCGACAGGGCTCGGGCTACACCTTC.

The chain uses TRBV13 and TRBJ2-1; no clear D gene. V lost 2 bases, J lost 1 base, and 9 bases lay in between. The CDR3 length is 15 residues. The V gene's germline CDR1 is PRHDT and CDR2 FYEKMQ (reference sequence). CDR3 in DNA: TGTGCCAGCAGCTTAAGCGATAGATCCTACAATGAGCAGTTCTTC. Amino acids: CASSLSDRSYNEQFF.

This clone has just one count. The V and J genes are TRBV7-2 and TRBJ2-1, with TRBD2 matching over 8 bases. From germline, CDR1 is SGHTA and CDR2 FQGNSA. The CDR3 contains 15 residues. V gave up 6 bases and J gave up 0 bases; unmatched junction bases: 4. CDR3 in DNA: TGTGCCAGCAGGGTCGGGACTAGCTCCTACAATGAGCAGTTCTTC. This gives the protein CASRVGTSSYNEQFF.

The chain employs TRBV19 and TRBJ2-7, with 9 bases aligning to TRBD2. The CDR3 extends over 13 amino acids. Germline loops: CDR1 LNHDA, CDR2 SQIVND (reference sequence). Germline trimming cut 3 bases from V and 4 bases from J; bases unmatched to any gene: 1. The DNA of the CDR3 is TGTGCCAGTAGTATGGGACTAGCATACGAGCAGTACTTC. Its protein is CASSMGLAYEQYF.

CDR3 sequence (DNA): TGTGCCAGCAGCTGGACAGTTAATCAGCCCCAGCATTTT. It codes for CASSWTVNQPQHF. V usage is TRBV7-2 and J usage is TRBJ1-5; D might be TRBD1 (6 bases). The germline gives CDR1 SGHTA, CDR2 FQGNSA. V dropped 4 bases and J dropped 4 bases, with 8 bases sitting between them. The CDR3 is 13 amino acids.

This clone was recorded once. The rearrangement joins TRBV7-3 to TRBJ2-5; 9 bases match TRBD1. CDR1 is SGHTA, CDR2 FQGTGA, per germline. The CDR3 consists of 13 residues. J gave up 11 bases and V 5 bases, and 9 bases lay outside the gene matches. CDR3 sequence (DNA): TGTGCCAGCAGCCGAACCGACAGGGGGATTCAGTACTTC. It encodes CASSRTDRGIQYF.

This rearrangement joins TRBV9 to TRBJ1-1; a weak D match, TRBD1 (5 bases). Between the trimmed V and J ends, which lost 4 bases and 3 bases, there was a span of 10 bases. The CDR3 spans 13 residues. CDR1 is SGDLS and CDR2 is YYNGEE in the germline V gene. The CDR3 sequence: CASSSQGDTEAFF. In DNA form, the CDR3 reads TGTGCCAGCAGCTCCCAGGGTGACACTGAAGCTTTCTTT.

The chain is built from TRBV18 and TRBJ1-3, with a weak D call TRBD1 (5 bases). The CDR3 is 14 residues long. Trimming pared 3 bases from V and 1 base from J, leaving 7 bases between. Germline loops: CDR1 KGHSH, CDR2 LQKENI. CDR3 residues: CASSPRDSGNTIYF. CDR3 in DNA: TGTGCCAGCTCACCCAGGGATTCTGGAAACACCATATATTTT.

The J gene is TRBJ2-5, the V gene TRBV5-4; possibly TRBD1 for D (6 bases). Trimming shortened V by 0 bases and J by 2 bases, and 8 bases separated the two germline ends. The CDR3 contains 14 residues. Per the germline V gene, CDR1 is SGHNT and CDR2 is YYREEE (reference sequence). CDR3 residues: CASSLGGPQETQYF. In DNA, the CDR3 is TGTGCCAGCAGCTTGGGGGGGCCGCAAGAGACCCAGTACTTC.

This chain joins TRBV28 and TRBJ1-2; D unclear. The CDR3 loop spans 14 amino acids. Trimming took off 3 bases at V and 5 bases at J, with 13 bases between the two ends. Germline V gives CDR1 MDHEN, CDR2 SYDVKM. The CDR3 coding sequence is TGTGCCAGCAGTTTTGACGGTGGGAGTTATGGCTACACCTTC. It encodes CASSFDGGSYGYTF.

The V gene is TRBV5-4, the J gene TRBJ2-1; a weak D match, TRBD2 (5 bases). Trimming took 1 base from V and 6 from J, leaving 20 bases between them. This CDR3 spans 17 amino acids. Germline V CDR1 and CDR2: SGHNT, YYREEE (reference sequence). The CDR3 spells CASSLNSRRAAFNEQFF. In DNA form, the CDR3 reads TGTGCCAGCAGCTTGAATTCGAGGCGGGCCGCCTTCAATGAGCAGTTCTTC.

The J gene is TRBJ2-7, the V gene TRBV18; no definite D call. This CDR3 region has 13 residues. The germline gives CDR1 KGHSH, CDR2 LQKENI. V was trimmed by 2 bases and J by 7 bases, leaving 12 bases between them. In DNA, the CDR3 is TGTGCCAGCTCACCAGACATGGTCCGTGAGCAGTACTTC. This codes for CASSPDMVREQYF.

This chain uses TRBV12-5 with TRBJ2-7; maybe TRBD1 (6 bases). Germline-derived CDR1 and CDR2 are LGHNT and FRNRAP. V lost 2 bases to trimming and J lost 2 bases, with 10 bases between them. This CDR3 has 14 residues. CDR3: CASGLRGGPYEQYF. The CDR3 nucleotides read TGTGCTAGTGGTTTGAGAGGGGGACCCTACGAGCAGTACTTC.

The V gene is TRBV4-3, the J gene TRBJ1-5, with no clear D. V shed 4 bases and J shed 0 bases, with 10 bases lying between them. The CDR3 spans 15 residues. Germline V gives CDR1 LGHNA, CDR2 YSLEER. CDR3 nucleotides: TGCGCCAGCAGCCCAAATCACTATAGCAATCAGCCCCAGCATTTT. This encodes CASSPNHYSNQPQHF.

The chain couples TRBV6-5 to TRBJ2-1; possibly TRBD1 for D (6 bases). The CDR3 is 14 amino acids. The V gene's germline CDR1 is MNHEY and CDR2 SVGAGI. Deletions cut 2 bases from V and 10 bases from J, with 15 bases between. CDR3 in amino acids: CASSYRPGVYEQFF. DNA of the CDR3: TGTGCCAGCAGTTACCGACCAGGGGTTTACGAGCAGTTCTTC.